The clone carrying this T cell receptor beta chain was observed many times. Its target is unknown. The sample belongs to a study of response to subunit inactivated influenza vaccine. The study's findings and limits: Authors suggested few new T cells are recruited by each seasonal influenza vaccination.

TCRdb reprocessed the RT-PCR reads via MiXCR and lists one record per CDR3 protein. The sample comprises about 170,000 distinct CDR3 sequences, 9.5% to 12% of which are singletons, and roughly 36% rests with the top ten. The CDR3 contains 13 residues. Per germline, CDR1 SGHAT and CDR2 FQNNGV. V lost 4 bases and J lost 2, with 9 bases in between. The chain couples TRBV11-2 to TRBJ2-7; D is unclear. This TCR derives from a man aged 45 to 75 who received an inactivated influenza vaccine. The sequencing here drew on CD8+ T cells sorted from PBMCs, taken around 25 months after vaccination. CDR3 amino acids: CASSSPGAYEQYF. As DNA, the CDR3 is TGTGCCAGCAGCTCCCCAGGAGCCTACGAGCAGTACTTC.